This T cell receptor (beta chain) is from a study of vaccination and CD4 T cells after COVID-19. Sample treatment: roughly 10-day PBMC culture with coronavirus spike peptide pools or control peptides (ViraFEST assay). It was before the COVID-19 pandemic (2011-2018) that the unexposed donor's CD4+ T cells were collected. Subject to cell availability, CD4+ T cells from unexposed donors were probed with SARS-CoV-2 S/N and four cold-coronavirus spikes. A remark on this clonotype: Its antigen is unidentified.

V lost 4 bases and J lost 7, with 14 bases in between. Germline loops: CDR1 LGHNA, CDR2 YNFKEQ. The CDR3 is made up of 15 amino acids. Sequencing of the DNA from cultured CD4+ T cells was carried out with the Oncomine TCR Beta short-read assay. TCRdb itself ran the PCR reads through MiXCR, one entry per CDR3 protein. The sample has 5,500 to 7,000 distinct CDR3 sequences; roughly three fifths are singletons. The TCR originated in a human donor in good health. This chain joins TRBV4-2 and TRBJ1-6; D possibly corresponds to TRBD1 (5 bases). Sequenced: CD4+ T cells from blood, cultured in vitro. The CDR3 DNA follows: TGTGCCAGCAGCCGCTACAGGAGACAGAATTCACCCCTCCACTTT. Amino acid sequence: CASSRYRRQNSPLHF.